This record concerns one T cell receptor (beta chain) sequence. Its target is unknown. The sample belongs to a study of cytomegalovirus exposure and HLA in healthy donors. The overall study: The same platform as the roughly 630 first-cohort repertoires was used for the 110 or so validation repertoires, a later analysis reported.

Donors were drawn from the approximately 120-subject validation cohort, separate from the approximately 640-subject first cohort. Study-wide results and caveats: Among TCR sequences, most were rare, though some public TCRs appeared in many donors.

TCRdb's table, derived via immunoSEQ multiplex PCR, lists solely in-frame clones and lacks some. This sample has 250,000 or so clones, with about 90% found just once. Looked up from germline, CDR1 is SGHNT and CDR2 is YYREEE (reference sequence). The CDR3 totals 13 residues. V was cut by 3 bases and J by 8 bases, with 11 bases left in between. The specimen sequenced was PBMCs. This sequence originates from a man between 18 and 29 years old in good health and CMV-seropositive. The chain couples TRBV5-4 to TRBJ1-4; possible D gene TRBD1, 6 bases. DNA for the CDR3: TGTGCCAGCAGCTCAGGGGTCGAGGAAAAACTGTTTTTT. Amino acids: CASSSGVEEKLFF.